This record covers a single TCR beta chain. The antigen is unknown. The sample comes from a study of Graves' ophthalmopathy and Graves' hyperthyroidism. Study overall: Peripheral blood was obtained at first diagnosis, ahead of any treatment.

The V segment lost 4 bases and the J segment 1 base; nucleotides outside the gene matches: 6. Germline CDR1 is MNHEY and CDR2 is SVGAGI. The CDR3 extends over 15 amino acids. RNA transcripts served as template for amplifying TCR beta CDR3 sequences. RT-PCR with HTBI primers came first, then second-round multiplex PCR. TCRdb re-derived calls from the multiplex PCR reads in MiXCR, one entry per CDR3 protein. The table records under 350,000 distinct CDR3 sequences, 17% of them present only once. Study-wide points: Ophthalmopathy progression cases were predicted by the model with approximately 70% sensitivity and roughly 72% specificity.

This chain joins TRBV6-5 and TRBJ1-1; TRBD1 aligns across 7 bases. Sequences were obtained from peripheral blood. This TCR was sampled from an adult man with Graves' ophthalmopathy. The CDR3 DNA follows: TGTGCCAGCAGTTCACGGACAGGAAGGAACACTGAAGCTTTCTTT. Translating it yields CASSSRTGRNTEAFF.